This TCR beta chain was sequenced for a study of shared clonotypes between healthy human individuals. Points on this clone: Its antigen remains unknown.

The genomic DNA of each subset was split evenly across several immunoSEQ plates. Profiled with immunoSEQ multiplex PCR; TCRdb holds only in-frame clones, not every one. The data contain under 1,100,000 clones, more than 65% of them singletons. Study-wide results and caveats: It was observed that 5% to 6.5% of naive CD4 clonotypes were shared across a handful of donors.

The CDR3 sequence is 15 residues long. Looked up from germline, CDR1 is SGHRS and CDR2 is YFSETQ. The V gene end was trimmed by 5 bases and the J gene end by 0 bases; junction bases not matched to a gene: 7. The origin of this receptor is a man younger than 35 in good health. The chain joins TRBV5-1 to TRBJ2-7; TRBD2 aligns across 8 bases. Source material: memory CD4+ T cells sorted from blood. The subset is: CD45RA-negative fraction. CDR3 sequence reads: CASRVAGTSSYEQYF. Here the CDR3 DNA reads TGCGCCAGCAGAGTAGCGGGGACCTCCTCCTACGAGCAGTACTTC.